This T cell receptor beta chain was profiled in a study of shared clonotypes between healthy human individuals. Sequencing was performed with immunoSEQ multiplex PCR; in TCRdb, only in-frame clones are kept and a portion is missing. The repertoire holds hundreds of thousands of clones, with roughly 96% as singletons. V was clipped by 3 bases and J by 5 bases, with 11 bases between them. This CDR3 contains 14 residues. The V gene's germline CDR1 is SGHVS and CDR2 FNYEAQ. This TCR was recovered from a man in his thirties or forties in good health. This chain connects TRBV7-6 to TRBJ2-1, with D perhaps TRBD2 (6 bases). The sample comprised memory CD8+ T cells sorted from blood. Stated subset: CD45RO+ cells pooled with CCR7-negative TemRA cells. DNA of the CDR3: TGTGCCAGCAGCTTGCTGCGGGATCACAATGAGCAGTTCTTC. Its protein is CASSLLRDHNEQFF.